This entry concerns a single TCR beta chain. The data belong to a study of blood T cell repertoires in COVID-19. Whole-study context: Samples taken during acute and convalescent COVID-19 were collected in the United States, Italy and Spain. T cells, B-cell-depleted T cells, or PBMCs provided the cDNA or gDNA that served as material.

Per the authors' pipeline: Cell counts per sample came from amplifying reference gene primers. The data were produced by immunoSEQ multiplex PCR, yet TCRdb's version contains in-frame clones alone and is incomplete. V and J calls and clone size come straight from that table; D and trimming were deduced from the DNA. The sample yields approximately 220,000 clones, 80% to 90% seen once. The ends lost 5 bases at V and 2 bases at J; junction bases unmatched: 3. Germline CDR1 reads SGHVS; CDR2 reads FQNEAQ. This CDR3 has 14 residues. Participants were aged roughly 18 to 100 years from around 25 US areas. This TCR was sampled from a young woman in a cohort exposed to, infected with or recovered from COVID-19 (not recorded which). Sequenced sample: PBMCs or T cells enriched from blood (not recorded which). The chain carries TRBV7-8 and TRBJ2-5; 9 nucleotides line up with TRBD1. As DNA, the CDR3 is TGTGCCAGCAGCCCGGGACAGGGACAAGAGACCCAGTACTTC. Its protein is CASSPGQGQETQYF. Full variable domain (outside the CDR3, taken from reference TRBV7-8 and TRBJ2-5): GAGVSQSPRYKVAKRGQDVALRCDPISGHVSLFWYQQALGQGPEFLTYFQNEAQLDKSGLPSDRFFAERPEGSVSTLKIQRTQQEDSAVYLCASSPGQGQETQYFGPGTRLLVL.